These 20 T cell receptor beta chains were all obtained from the same sample, sequenced in a study of T-cell memory formation after mild COVID-19. Using its own MiXCR run on the 5' RACE reads, TCRdb lists one record per CDR3 protein. The repertoire includes around 250,000 distinct CDR3 sequences, 15% to 19% of them detected once, and around 2.2% sits in the top ten. The source material was PBMCs or a T cell subset sorted from them (not recorded which). These receptor sequences come from an adult woman who had mild COVID-19 (a few samples of this study predate the infection). Cell type and time point are not known.

The chain employs TRBV9 and TRBJ2-1, with unresolved D. Between the trimmed V and J ends, which lost 3 bases and 0 bases, there was a span of 16 bases. The CDR3 is 17 residues long. Germline V gene sequence: CDR1 SGDLS, CDR2 YYNGEE. The CDR3 loop is CASSATLGRTSYNEQFF. The DNA of the CDR3 is TGTGCCAGCAGCGCCACACTCGGCCGAACCTCCTACAATGAGCAGTTCTTC.

The chain uses TRBV2 and TRBJ2-7, with 8 bases identical to TRBD1. This CDR3 comprises 17 residues. In germline, CDR1 is SNHLY, CDR2 FYNNEI. V lost 7 bases and J lost 2; bases outside the gene matches: 16. This CDR3 reads CASTRKPTWTGTYEQYF. The CDR3 coding sequence is TGTGCCAGCACCCGCAAACCCACCTGGACAGGGACCTACGAGCAGTACTTC.

This clonotype was seen ten or more times. The rearrangement uses TRBV4-2 and TRBJ2-7; D unresolved. V gave up 6 bases and J gave up 8 bases, with 14 bases separating them. Looked up from germline, CDR1 is LGHNA and CDR2 is YNFKEQ. This CDR3 has 12 amino acids. CDR3 in DNA: TGTGCCAGCAGTCCGGACCTGGAGCAGCAGTACTTC. This codes for CASSPDLEQQYF.

V usage is TRBV4-1 and J usage is TRBJ2-7, with TRBD2 identical over 12 bases. V lost 0 bases and J lost 7; bases outside the gene matches: 4. Germline V gene lookup returns CDR1 MGHRA and CDR2 YSYEKL. There are 15 residues in the CDR3. CDR3 region: CASSQETSGRREQYF. The CDR3 DNA is TGCGCCAGCAGCCAAGAAACTAGCGGGAGGAGGGAGCAGTACTTC.

The V and J genes are TRBV6-2 or TRBV6-3 and TRBJ1-5; TRBD1 might be the D (5 bases). Trimming took off 7 bases at V and 2 bases at J, with 9 bases between the two ends. From germline, CDR1 is MNHEY and CDR2 SVGEGT. The CDR3 is made up of 13 amino acids. The CDR3 reads CASTKTGNQPQHF. The CDR3 coding sequence is TGTGCCAGCACTAAGACAGGCAATCAGCCCCAGCATTTT.

The gene calls are TRBV7-2 and TRBJ2-5; D remains ambiguous. The CDR3 sequence is 12 residues long. Germline V gives CDR1 SGHTA, CDR2 FQGNSA. Trimming took 3 bases from V and 5 from J, leaving 7 bases between them. The CDR3 loop reads CASSFSHETQYF. CDR3 DNA: TGTGCCAGCAGCTTCTCCCACGAGACCCAGTACTTC.

V is TRBV11-2 and J is TRBJ2-3; a weak D match, TRBD1 (5 bases). Trimming took off 0 bases at V and 0 bases at J, with 7 bases between the two ends. The CDR3 length is 15 residues. Germline lookup yields CDR1 SGHAT and CDR2 FQNNGV. CDR3 nucleotides: TGTGCCAGCAGCTTAGAAGGGGCTAGCACAGATACGCAGTATTTT. The encoded protein is CASSLEGASTDTQYF.

This clonotype turned up a few times. V is TRBV5-6 and J is TRBJ2-5; 11 nucleotides match TRBD2. Losses at the gene ends were 2 bases for V and 4 bases for J; bases not matched to a gene: 10. Looked up from germline, CDR1 is SGHDT and CDR2 is YYEEEE. The CDR3 spans 17 residues. This CDR3 reads CASSLKLTSGTGETQYF. DNA for the CDR3: TGTGCCAGCAGCTTAAAATTGACTAGCGGGACCGGAGAGACCCAGTACTTC.

V and J are TRBV3-1 and TRBJ2-7, with TRBD2 as a possible D gene (5 bases). Germline assignment: CDR1 LGHDT and CDR2 YNNKEL (reference sequence). The CDR3 runs 14 residues. V was trimmed by 6 bases and J by 2 bases, leaving 14 bases between them. CDR3 loop: CASSHTRETYEQYF. Written as DNA, the CDR3 is TGTGCCAGCAGTCACACTAGGGAGACCTACGAGCAGTACTTC.

This sequence joins TRBV28 and TRBJ2-5; D perhaps matches TRBD2 (6 bases). Germline V CDR1 and CDR2: MDHEN, SYDVKM. This CDR3 is 12 amino acids long. V was shortened by 4 bases and J by 4 bases, with 7 bases between the two germline ends. The DNA of the CDR3 is TGTGCCAGCAGTTGGGGGGTAGAGACCCAGTACTTC. This sequence encodes CASSWGVETQYF.

This clonotype appeared a few times. The chain uses TRBV5-1 and TRBJ2-7; 7 nucleotides line up with TRBD1. The CDR3 contains 15 residues. V dropped 2 bases and J dropped 3; count of bases not matched to a gene: 8. Germline CDR1 SGHRS, CDR2 YFSETQ. The CDR3 DNA reads as TGCGCCAGCAGCTTCTCCGGGACAGAGGTCTACGAGCAGTACTTC. Translating gives CASSFSGTEVYEQYF.

The chain uses TRBV2 and TRBJ1-1; TRBD1 aligns across 11 bases. V lost 6 bases and J lost 5; bases outside the gene matches: 8. The CDR3 spans 15 residues. Germline CDR1 reads SNHLY; CDR2 reads FYNNEI. In DNA, the CDR3 is TGTGCCAGCAGGAGGACAGGGGGCGATTGGACTGAAGCTTTCTTT. This gives the protein CASRRTGGDWTEAFF.

In its sample, this clonotype was seen a few times. The chain employs TRBV5-1 and TRBJ2-1, with a tentative D call TRBD1 (7 bases). V was clipped by 3 bases and J by 7 bases, with 14 bases between them. CDR3 size: 14 residues. Germline CDR1 and CDR2: SGHRS and YFSETQ. The CDR3 nucleotides read TGCGCCAGCAGCTCTACCAGGGGGGATAATGAGCAGTTCTTC. This sequence encodes CASSSTRGDNEQFF.

The chain carries TRBV3-1 and TRBJ2-5; possibly TRBD1 for D (5 bases). Per the germline V gene, CDR1 is LGHDT and CDR2 is YNNKEL (reference sequence). This CDR3 region has 15 residues. With 4 bases removed from V and 0 bases from J, the gap between germline ends came to 12 bases. DNA for the CDR3: TGTGCCAGCAGCCCCAGGTACAGGAACCAAGAGACCCAGTACTTC. Its translation is CASSPRYRNQETQYF.

CDR3 in DNA: TGCAGTGCCCGAGCCCACGGGAACCCGTCAGGGCGCACAGATACGCAGTATTTT. This gives the protein CSARAHGNPSGRTDTQYF. The chain combines TRBV20-1 with TRBJ2-3; D is perhaps TRBD1 or TRBD2 (5 bases each). Germline CDR1 and CDR2: DFQATT and SNEGSKA (reference sequence). CDR3 length: 18 amino acids. Trimming shortened V by 6 bases and J by 1 base, and 26 bases separated the two germline ends.

J is TRBJ1-3 and V is TRBV20-1; D unclear. The CDR3 has 15 amino acids. The germline V gene encodes CDR1 DFQATT and CDR2 SNEGSKA (reference sequence). V lost 5 bases and J lost 0, with 14 bases in between. CDR3 bases: TGCAGTGCTGCCGCACCGGGAAGCTCTGGAAACACCATATATTTT. This sequence encodes CSAAAPGSSGNTIYF.

The genes are TRBV7-9 and TRBJ2-3; the D is unclear. The length of the CDR3 is 12 residues. V lost 6 bases and J lost 8, with 12 bases in between. Germline lookup yields CDR1 SEHNR and CDR2 FQNEAQ (reference sequence). The CDR3: CASSLPTGTQYF. CDR3 coding DNA: TGTGCCAGCAGTTTACCGACGGGTACGCAGTATTTT.

This clonotype was counted many times. One end of the junction does not line up with germline, which may come from a read error. The J gene is TRBJ1-1, the V gene TRBV10-3, with 10 bases fitting TRBD1. The CDR3 extends over 13 amino acids. CDR1 is ENHRY, CDR2 SYGVKD, per germline. This CDR3 is CAIRRQGASEVDF. CDR3 nucleotides: TGTGCCATCAGACGACAGGGGGCCTCAGAAGTTGATTTT.

The chain recombines TRBV6-1 with TRBJ1-5, with TRBD1 as a possible D gene (6 bases). Deletions cut 7 bases from V and 0 bases from J, with 10 bases between. Germline V CDR1 and CDR2: MNHNS, SASEGT. This CDR3 region has 14 residues. As DNA, the CDR3 is TGTGCCAGCACCGGACAGTATAGCAATCAGCCCCAGCATTTT. It translates to CASTGQYSNQPQHF.

This clonotype was seen a handful of times. The rearrangement joins TRBV5-5 to TRBJ2-1; 10 bases map to TRBD1. Germline V CDR1 and CDR2: SGHKS, YYEKEE (reference sequence). Unmatched junction bases numbered 9, after V lost 7 bases and J lost 5 bases. The CDR3 has 15 amino acids. The CDR3 region has the DNA TGTGCCAGCGGCCGTTTGGGACAGGGGAACAATGAGCAGTTCTTC. Its protein is CASGRLGQGNNEQFF. The full variable domain, rest sourced from reference TRBV5-5 and TRBJ2-1, is DAGVTQSPTHLIKTRGQQVTLRCSPISGHKSVSWYQQVLGQGPQFIFQYYEKEERGRGNFPDRFSARQFPNYSSELNVNALLLGDSALYLCASGRLGQGNNEQFFGPGTRLTVL.